These 16 T cell receptor beta chains were sequenced from one sample in a study of T cell changes during pregnancy in multiple sclerosis. This table comes from immunoSEQ multiplex PCR, and its TCRdb copy is limited to in-frame clones, with some not included. This sample has more than 55,000 clones, with 90% to 95% found just once. The sequencing used peripheral blood, collected after pregnancy. These receptors all stem from a female donor in good health, enrolled as a control in a pregnancy study.

The chain uses TRBV7-9 and TRBJ2-2; possibly TRBD1 for D (6 bases). Germline V CDR1 and CDR2: SEHNR, FQNEAQ (reference sequence). The CDR3 covers 17 residues. V shed 11 bases and J shed 2 bases, with 24 bases lying between them. The chain's CDR3 is CAWPGENGQSNTGELFF. CDR3 coding DNA: TGTGCCTGGCCCGGGGAAAATGGACAGTCCAACACCGGGGAGCTGTTTTTT.

The chain carries TRBV27 and TRBJ2-2; 8 bases map to TRBD1. With 5 bases clipped from V and 1 base from J, the junction kept 9 bases outside the gene matches. The CDR3 runs 17 residues. Per the germline V gene, CDR1 is MNHEY and CDR2 is SMNVEV (reference sequence). CDR3 DNA sequence: TGTGCCAGCAGTCCACCCTCCGGACAGGGGAACACCGGGGAGCTGTTTTTT. As protein: CASSPPSGQGNTGELFF.

V usage is TRBV27 and J usage is TRBJ2-5, with 9 bases fitting TRBD2. The trim removed 0 bases at V and 5 bases at J, leaving 7 bases unmatched. CDR1 MNHEY and CDR2 SMNVEV come from the germline V gene (reference sequence). This CDR3 has 16 residues. CDR3 nucleotides: TGTGCCAGCAGTTTATCACCTGGGACTAGCAGGGAGACCCAGTACTTC. It specifies CASSLSPGTSRETQYF.

The V call is TRBV5-6, the J call TRBJ2-7, with D perhaps TRBD1 (6 bases). Trimming took off 6 bases at V and 4 bases at J, with 20 bases between the two ends. Germline V gene sequence: CDR1 SGHDT, CDR2 YYEEEE. The CDR3 runs to 15 residues. Written as DNA, the CDR3 is TGTGCCAGCAACCTATGGGGCAGGGGATCGTACGAGCAGTACTTC. Protein: CASNLWGRGSYEQYF. The whole variable domain, filled in from reference TRBV5-6 and TRBJ2-7, reads DAGVTQSPTHLIKTRGQQVTLRCSPKSGHDTVSWYQQALGQGPQFIFQYYEEEERQRGNFPDRFSGHQFPNYSSELNVNALLLGDSALYLCASNLWGRGSYEQYFGPGTRLTVT.

This chain uses TRBV19 with TRBJ2-2; a possible D gene is TRBD2 (7 bases). This CDR3 has 15 amino acids. The germline gives CDR1 LNHDA, CDR2 SQIVND (reference sequence). Trimming removed 5 bases from V and 7 bases from J, with 17 bases in between. In nucleotides, the CDR3 is TGTGCCAGTAGTGTCGGAACGGGGGGCATCGGGGAGCTGTTTTTT. Translation gives CASSVGTGGIGELFF.

The chain carries TRBV27 and TRBJ1-2, with D perhaps matching TRBD1 (6 bases). From germline, CDR1 is MNHEY and CDR2 SMNVEV (reference sequence). The V and J ends lost 5 bases and 9 bases respectively, with 25 bases between them. CDR3 length: 16 residues. The CDR3 region is CASSQLPKGTIPSYTF. CDR3 bases: TGTGCCAGCAGTCAACTCCCCAAGGGGACAATTCCCAGCTACACCTTC.

The V and J genes are TRBV4-2 and TRBJ2-7; 13 nucleotides agree with TRBD2. Germline V gene data show CDR1 as LGHNA and CDR2 as YNFKEQ. The CDR3 extends over 15 amino acids. V trimming: 3 bases; J trimming: 4 bases; junction bases outside the gene matches: 3. CDR3 in amino acids: CASSHGTSGEYEQYF. DNA for the CDR3: TGTGCCAGCAGCCACGGGACTAGCGGGGAATACGAGCAGTACTTC.

This clone was seen a single time. V and J are TRBV19 and TRBJ1-2, with TRBD1 identical over 7 bases. After removal of 3 bases from V and 0 bases from J, the junction contained 4 bases not matched to a gene. Germline values: CDR1 LNHDA, CDR2 SQIVND (reference sequence). This CDR3 has 15 residues. The CDR3 sequence is CASSITTGTNYGYTF. CDR3 DNA: TGTGCCAGTAGTATTACGACAGGGACTAACTATGGCTACACCTTC.

V is TRBV6-1 and J is TRBJ1-4; a possible D gene is TRBD1 (5 bases). Deletions cut 6 bases from V and 5 bases from J, with 13 bases between. CDR3 size: 14 residues. Germline CDR1 and CDR2: MNHNS and SASEGT. CDR3 amino acids: CASRERTQNEKLFF. As DNA, the CDR3 is TGTGCCAGCAGGGAAAGGACACAGAATGAAAAACTGTTTTTT.

A note on this clone: Germline is not matched at one junction end, which may reflect a read error. This sequence joins TRBV7-9 and TRBJ2-3, with 12 bases lining up with TRBD2. Germline CDR1 is SEHNR and CDR2 is FQNEAQ (reference sequence). The CDR3 is 15 amino acids. The CDR3 coding sequence is TGTGCCAGCAGCCTAGCGGGGGGGAGCACAGATACGCAGTATTTT. It codes for CASSLAGGSTDTQYF. Variable domain in full (rest from reference TRBV7-9 and TRBJ2-3): DTGVSQNPRHKITKRGQNVTFRCDPISEHNRLYWYRQTLGQGPEFLTYFQNEAQLEKSRLLSDRFSAERPKGSFSTLEIQRTEQGDSAMYLCASSLAGGSTDTQYFGPGTRLTVL.

The chain employs TRBV7-2 and TRBJ2-7; 9 bases line up with TRBD2. The CDR3 loop spans 14 amino acids. Germline CDR1 SGHTA, CDR2 FQGNSA. V gave up 5 bases and J gave up 7 bases; unmatched junction bases: 9. CDR3 amino acids: CASSPLAGGREQYF. The CDR3 DNA reads TGTGCCAGCAGCCCCCTGGCGGGGGGGCGAGAGCAGTACTTC.

This clone was counted only a few times. The rearrangement links TRBV9 to TRBJ1-4, with 7 bases that match TRBD1. V gave up 4 bases and J gave up 7 bases; unmatched junction bases: 10. This CDR3 has 15 amino acids. Germline V CDR1 and CDR2: SGDLS, YYNGEE. For the CDR3, the DNA is TGTGCCAGCAGCTCCAGAACAGGGGAAGGTGAAAAACTGTTTTTT. Its translation: CASSSRTGEGEKLFF.

This chain uses TRBV12-5 with TRBJ1-1; 8 nucleotides line up with TRBD1. V shed 1 base and J 4 bases; nucleotides not matched to a gene: 8. Germline CDR1 and CDR2: LGHNT and FRNRAP. This CDR3 contains 16 residues. CDR3 residues: CASGLGGQDRGTEAFF. CDR3 sequence (DNA): TGTGCTAGTGGTTTGGGGGGTCAAGACAGGGGCACTGAAGCTTTCTTT.

The chain recombines TRBV4-1 with TRBJ2-1, with 7 nucleotides matching TRBD2. V lost 4 bases, J lost 0 bases, and 3 bases stayed unmatched. Germline V gene sequence: CDR1 MGHRA, CDR2 YSYEKL. This CDR3 is 15 amino acids long. CDR3 nucleotides: TGCGCCAGCAGCCTCGGGACTAACTCCTACAATGAGCAGTTCTTC. It yields the protein CASSLGTNSYNEQFF.

The rearrangement links TRBV27 to TRBJ1-1, with D uncertain. Trimming removed 1 base from V and 1 base from J, with 7 bases in between. Per germline, CDR1 MNHEY and CDR2 SMNVEV (reference sequence). The CDR3 sequence is 14 residues long. DNA for the CDR3: TGTGCCAGCAGTTTATTACGAGAGAACACTGAAGCTTTCTTT. This translates into CASSLLRENTEAFF.

In this sample, this clone turned up a few times. The J gene is TRBJ1-1, the V gene TRBV5-4; unclear D gene. Trimming left V 5 bases short and J 2 bases short, with 13 bases between. This CDR3 has 14 residues. Germline V CDR1 and CDR2: SGHNT, YYREEE (reference sequence). The CDR3 here is CASSNPLKNTEAFF. CDR3 DNA sequence: TGTGCCAGCAGTAATCCCCTAAAAAACACTGAAGCTTTCTTT. Complete variable domain (other parts from reference TRBV5-4 and TRBJ1-1): ETGVTQSPTHLIKTRGQQVTLRCSSQSGHNTVSWYQQALGQGPQFIFQYYREEENGRGNFPPRFSGLQFPNYSSELNVNALELDDSALYLCASSNPLKNTEAFFGQGTRLTVV.